This paragraph covers one T cell receptor (beta chain) sequence. Its antigen is as yet unknown. The CDR3 runs to 16 residues. V gave up 3 bases and J gave up 6 bases, with 20 bases separating them. Germline CDR1 reads MDHEN; CDR2 reads SYDVKM. This sample is drawn from a study of somatic mutations in cytotoxic T cells in rheumatoid arthritis. Study outcomes and limitations: Patients with a largest CD8+ clone exceeding 20% of CD8+ cells numbered about an eighth of the roughly 60.

Data came from immunoSEQ multiplex PCR; TCRdb stores just in-frame clones and leaves some out. The profile covers 15,000 to 20,000 clones, with about 81% appearing a single time and around an eighth taken by the ten largest. This chain joins TRBV28 and TRBJ1-2; D is unclear. Input material: CD8+ T cells sorted from blood. The source of this sequence is an adult with rheumatoid arthritis. The CDR3 loop is CASSFPTRATTDGYTF. In DNA form, the CDR3 reads TGTGCCAGCAGTTTTCCTACGCGGGCAACAACGGATGGCTACACCTTC.